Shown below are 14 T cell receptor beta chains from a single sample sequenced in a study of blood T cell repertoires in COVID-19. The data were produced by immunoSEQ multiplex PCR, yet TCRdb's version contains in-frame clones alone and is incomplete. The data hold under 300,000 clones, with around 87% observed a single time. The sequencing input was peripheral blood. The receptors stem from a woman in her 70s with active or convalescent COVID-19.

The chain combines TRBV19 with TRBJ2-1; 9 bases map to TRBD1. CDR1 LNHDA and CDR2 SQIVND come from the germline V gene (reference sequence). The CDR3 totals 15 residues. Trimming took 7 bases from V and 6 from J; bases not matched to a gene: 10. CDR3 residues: CASTPTGQGFNEQFF. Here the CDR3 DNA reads TGTGCCAGTACCCCCACCGGACAGGGGTTCAATGAGCAGTTCTTC.

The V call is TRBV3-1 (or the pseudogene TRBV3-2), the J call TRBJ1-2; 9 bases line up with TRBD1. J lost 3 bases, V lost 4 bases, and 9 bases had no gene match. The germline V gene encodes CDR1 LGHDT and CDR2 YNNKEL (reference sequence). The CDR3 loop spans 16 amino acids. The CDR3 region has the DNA TGTGCCAGCAGCCGCTTGACAGGGGGGGATGACTATGGCTACACCTTC. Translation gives CASSRLTGGDDYGYTF.

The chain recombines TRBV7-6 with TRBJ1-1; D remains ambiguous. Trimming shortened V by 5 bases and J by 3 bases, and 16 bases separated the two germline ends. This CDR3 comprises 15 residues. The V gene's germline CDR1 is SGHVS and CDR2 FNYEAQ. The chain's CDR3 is CASSPPGYRDTEAFF. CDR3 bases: TGTGCCAGCAGCCCCCCGGGGTATAGGGACACTGAAGCTTTCTTT.

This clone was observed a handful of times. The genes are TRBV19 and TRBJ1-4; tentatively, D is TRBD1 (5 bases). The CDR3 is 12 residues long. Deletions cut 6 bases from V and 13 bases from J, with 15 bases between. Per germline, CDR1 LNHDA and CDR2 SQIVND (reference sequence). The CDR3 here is CASSSRGGRLFF. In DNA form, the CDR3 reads TGTGCCAGTAGCTCCCGCGGGGGAAGACTGTTTTTT.

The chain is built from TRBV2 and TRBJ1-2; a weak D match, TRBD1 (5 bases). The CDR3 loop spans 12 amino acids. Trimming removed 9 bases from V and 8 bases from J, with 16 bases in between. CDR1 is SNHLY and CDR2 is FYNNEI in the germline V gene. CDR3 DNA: TGTGCCAGTCTTACAGGATTGAGAGGCTACACCTTC. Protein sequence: CASLTGLRGYTF.

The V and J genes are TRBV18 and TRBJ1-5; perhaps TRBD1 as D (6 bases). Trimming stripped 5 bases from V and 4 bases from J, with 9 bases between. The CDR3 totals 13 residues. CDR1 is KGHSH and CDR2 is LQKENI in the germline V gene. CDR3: CASSAGVNQPQHF. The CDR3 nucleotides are TGTGCCAGCTCAGCAGGGGTAAATCAGCCCCAGCATTTT.

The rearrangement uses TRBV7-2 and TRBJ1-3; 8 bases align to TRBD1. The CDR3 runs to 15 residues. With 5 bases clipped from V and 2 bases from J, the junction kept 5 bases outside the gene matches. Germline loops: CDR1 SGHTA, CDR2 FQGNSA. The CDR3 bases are TGTGCCAGCAGCCTTCTGGGACAGGCTGGAAACACCATATATTTT. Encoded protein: CASSLLGQAGNTIYF.

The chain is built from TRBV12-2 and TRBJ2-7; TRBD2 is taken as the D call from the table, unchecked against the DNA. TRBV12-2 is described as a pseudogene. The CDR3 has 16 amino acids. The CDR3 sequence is CASRLGRGTGSYEQYF. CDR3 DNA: TGTGCAAGTCGCTTAGGCCGGGGGACGGGGTCCTACGAGCAGTACTTC.

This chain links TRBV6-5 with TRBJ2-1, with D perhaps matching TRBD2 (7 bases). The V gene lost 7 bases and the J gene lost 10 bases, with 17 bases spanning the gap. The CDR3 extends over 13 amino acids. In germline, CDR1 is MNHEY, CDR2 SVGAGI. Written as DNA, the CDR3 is TGTGCCAGCAAGCAAGGGGGGAGGGACGAGCAGTTCTTC. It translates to CASKQGGRDEQFF.

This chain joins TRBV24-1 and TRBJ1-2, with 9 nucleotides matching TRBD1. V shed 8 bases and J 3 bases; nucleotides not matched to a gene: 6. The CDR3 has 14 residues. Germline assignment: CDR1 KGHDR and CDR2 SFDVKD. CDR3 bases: TGTGCCACCAACCCGGGACAGGGTTACTATGGCTACACCTTC. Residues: CATNPGQGYYGYTF.

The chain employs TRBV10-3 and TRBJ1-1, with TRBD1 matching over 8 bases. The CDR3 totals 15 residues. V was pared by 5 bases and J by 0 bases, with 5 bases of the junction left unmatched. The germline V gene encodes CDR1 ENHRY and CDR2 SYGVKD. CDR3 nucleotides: TGTGCCATCAGTCCCCAGGGGGCCGTGAACACTGAAGCTTTCTTT. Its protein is CAISPQGAVNTEAFF.

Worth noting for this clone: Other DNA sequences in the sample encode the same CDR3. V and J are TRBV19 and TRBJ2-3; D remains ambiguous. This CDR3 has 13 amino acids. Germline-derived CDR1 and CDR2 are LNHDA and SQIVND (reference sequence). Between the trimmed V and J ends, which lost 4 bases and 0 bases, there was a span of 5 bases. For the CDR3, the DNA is TGTGCCAGTAGTAAGACTAGCACAGATACGCAGTATTTT. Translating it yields CASSKTSTDTQYF.

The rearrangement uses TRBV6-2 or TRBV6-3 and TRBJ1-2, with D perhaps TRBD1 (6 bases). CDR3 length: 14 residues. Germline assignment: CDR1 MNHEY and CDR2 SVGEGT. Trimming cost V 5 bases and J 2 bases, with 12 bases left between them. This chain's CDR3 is CASSRTVSNYGYTF. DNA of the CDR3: TGTGCCAGCAGTCGGACAGTTTCCAACTATGGCTACACCTTC.

The CDR3 DNA reads as TGTGCCAGCAGCTTAGCCAGGGGAAGCTACGAGCAGTACTTC. Amino acid sequence: CASSLARGSYEQYF. The chain couples TRBV7-2 to TRBJ2-7; possible D gene TRBD1, 6 bases. Looked up from germline, CDR1 is SGHTA and CDR2 is FQGNSA. CDR3 length: 14 residues. V was pared by 0 bases and J by 3 bases, with 9 bases between.